Following are 25 T cell receptor beta chains from one sample sequenced in a study of shared clonotypes between healthy human individuals. Profiled with immunoSEQ multiplex PCR; TCRdb holds only in-frame clones, not every one. The sample lists about 2.3 million clones, more than 85% occurring once. Material: naive CD4+ T cells from PBMCs. The subset was: CD45RA+ positively selected. These receptor sequences come from a man aged 18 to 30 in good health. Some clones in this sample may be carry-over from other donors' samples.

Turning to this clone: Other DNA sequences in this specimen translate into the identical CDR3. J is TRBJ2-7 and V is TRBV2, with D perhaps matching TRBD1 (6 bases). The V end lost 2 bases, the J end lost 3 bases, and 11 bases lay between the germline ends. The CDR3 is 14 amino acids. Germline CDR1 and CDR2: SNHLY and FYNNEI. This CDR3 reads CASSEQGSLYEQYF. CDR3 coding DNA: TGTGCCAGCAGTGAACAGGGGTCCCTCTACGAGCAGTACTTC.

This chain links TRBV6-4 with TRBJ1-1, with 9 bases matching TRBD1. This CDR3 contains 20 residues. Trimming cost V 5 bases and J 1 base; bases outside gene matches: 20. Germline V gene data show CDR1 as MRHNA and CDR2 as SNTAGT. The CDR3 nucleotides are TGTGCCAGCAGTAAAAGCCGGGACAGGGAACACTACCGGGCGAACACTGAAGCTTTCTTT. Its protein is CASSKSRDREHYRANTEAFF.

The J gene is TRBJ2-7, the V gene TRBV19; D may be TRBD1 (6 bases). V lost 5 bases, J lost 1 base, and 12 bases lay in between. Germline V gene lookup returns CDR1 LNHDA and CDR2 SQIVND (reference sequence). CDR3 length equals 14 residues. Here the CDR3 DNA reads TGTGCCAGTAGTTCAGGACAGCATTCCTACGAGCAGTACTTC. As protein: CASSSGQHSYEQYF.

This clone was recorded once. The chain carries TRBV4-3 and TRBJ1-1, with D unresolved. V lost 5 bases, J lost 0 bases, and 7 bases lay in between. The CDR3 totals 13 residues. Germline lookup yields CDR1 LGHNA and CDR2 YSLEER. The CDR3 region is CASSFYLNTEAFF. The CDR3 DNA reads TGCGCCAGCAGCTTCTATCTGAACACTGAAGCTTTCTTT.

J is TRBJ1-1 and V is TRBV28; no firm D call. CDR3 length equals 12 residues. Trimming shortened V by 8 bases and J by 4 bases, and 11 bases separated the two germline ends. The germline V gene encodes CDR1 MDHEN and CDR2 SYDVKM. CDR3 sequence (DNA): TGTGCCAGCCGGAGCCGGACCACTGAAGCTTTCTTT. This translates into CASRSRTTEAFF.

The J gene is TRBJ2-1, the V gene TRBV9; 9 bases agree with TRBD1. Per the germline V gene, CDR1 is SGDLS and CDR2 is YYNGEE. The CDR3 consists of 16 residues. With V trimmed by 3 bases and J by 7 bases, 11 bases remained unmatched. The CDR3 nucleotides are TGTGCCAGCAGCGCCCCTGGGAGGGACAGGGAGAATGAGCAGTTCTTC. Its translation: CASSAPGRDRENEQFF.

The DNA for the CDR3 is TGCGCCAGCAGTCCCTTTCCCCGACAGGACCCCTATGGCTACACCTTC. This codes for CASSPFPRQDPYGYTF. V gene TRBV5-1 combines with J gene TRBJ1-2; weak D call: TRBD1 (6 bases). The germline V gene encodes CDR1 SGHRS and CDR2 YFSETQ. V lost 5 bases to trimming and J lost 4 bases, with 21 bases between them. The CDR3 length is 16 residues. The full variable domain, its missing parts supplied by reference TRBV5-1 and TRBJ1-2, is KAGVTQTPRYLIKTRGQQVTLSCSPISGHRSVSWYQQTPGQGLQFLFEYFSETQRNKGNFPGRFSGRQFSNSRSEMNVSTLELGDSALYLCASSPFPRQDPYGYTFGSGTRLTVV.

The chain carries TRBV5-1 and TRBJ2-7, with 8 bases aligning to TRBD1. After removal of 4 bases from V and 2 bases from J, the junction contained 5 bases not matched to a gene. The CDR3 length is 14 residues. Germline V gives CDR1 SGHRS, CDR2 YFSETQ. This CDR3 is CASSHGQGPYEQYF. CDR3 in DNA: TGCGCCAGCAGCCATGGACAGGGCCCCTACGAGCAGTACTTC.

The chain employs TRBV7-2 and TRBJ1-2; D ambiguous. Germline loops: CDR1 SGHTA, CDR2 FQGNSA. The CDR3 is 13 amino acids. With 1 base removed from V and 8 bases from J, the gap between germline ends came to 11 bases. The chain's CDR3 is CASSLEGPSGYTF. In DNA form, the CDR3 reads TGTGCCAGCAGCTTAGAGGGCCCCTCAGGCTACACCTTC.

This sequence joins TRBV15 and TRBJ2-7; tentatively, D is TRBD2 (6 bases). The CDR3 spans 13 residues. Germline CDR1 is LNHNV and CDR2 is YYDKDF (reference sequence). V was shortened by 6 bases and J by 5 bases, with 14 bases between the two germline ends. The CDR3: CATRGSGEDEQYF. The CDR3 DNA sequence: TGTGCCACCAGAGGCTCGGGAGAAGACGAGCAGTACTTC. Filled out from reference TRBV15 and TRBJ2-7, the complete variable domain reads DAMVIQNPRYQVTQFGKPVTLSCSQTLNHNVMYWYQQKSSQAPKLLFHYYDKDFNNEADTPDNFQSRRPNTSFCFLDIRSPGLGDTAMYLCATRGSGEDEQYFGPGTRLTVT.

This clone was counted a single time. The chain combines TRBV29-1 with TRBJ2-7, with D unresolved. Germline V lookup: CDR1 SQVTM, CDR2 ANQGSEA. This CDR3 has 12 residues. V lost 5 bases, J lost 0 bases, and 8 bases lay in between. DNA of the CDR3: TGCAGCGTTCAAGCGAGCTCCTACGAGCAGTACTTC. It codes for CSVQASSYEQYF.

The chain joins TRBV27 to TRBJ2-1, with TRBD2 matching 13 bases. V shed 7 bases, J shed 6 bases, and the junction held 6 bases outside the gene matches. This CDR3 is 15 amino acids long. CDR1 is MNHEY, CDR2 SMNVEV, per germline (reference sequence). The CDR3 here is CASNPGLAGSNEQFF. The DNA for the CDR3 is TGTGCCAGCAACCCGGGACTAGCGGGGTCCAATGAGCAGTTCTTC.

The chain couples TRBV5-1 to TRBJ2-2; D is unclear. The ends were cut back, 4 bases at V and 3 bases at J, with 7 bases in the middle. The CDR3 extends over 13 amino acids. Per the germline V gene, CDR1 is SGHRS and CDR2 is YFSETQ. The CDR3 here is CASSGEYTGELFF. Written as DNA, the CDR3 is TGCGCCAGCAGCGGGGAATACACCGGGGAGCTGTTTTTT.

The rearrangement uses TRBV9 and TRBJ2-3; 8 bases fit TRBD2. The CDR3 is 15 residues long. Per the germline V gene, CDR1 is SGDLS and CDR2 is YYNGEE. V lost 4 bases to trimming and J lost 4 bases; unmatched junction nucleotides: 8. Here the CDR3 DNA reads TGTGCCAGCAGCCCGGGGGGGAGGGCCGCAGATACGCAGTATTTT. This gives the protein CASSPGGRAADTQYF.

This chain links TRBV7-8 with TRBJ1-5; 8 bases agree with TRBD1. From germline, CDR1 is SGHVS and CDR2 FQNEAQ. The CDR3 sequence is 14 residues long. Germline trimming cut 3 bases from V and 4 bases from J; bases unmatched to any gene: 2. The CDR3 nucleotides are TGTGCCAGCAGCTTTACAGGGGGAAATCAGCCCCAGCATTTT. This gives the protein CASSFTGGNQPQHF.

The chain couples TRBV7-9 to TRBJ2-3, with D possibly TRBD2 on 6 matching bases. Germline V gene sequence: CDR1 SEHNR, CDR2 FQNEAQ (reference sequence). The length of the CDR3 is 16 residues. Trimming cost V 1 base and J 1 base, with 12 bases left between them. The CDR3 is CASSLGYGGGTDTQYF. CDR3 coding DNA: TGTGCCAGCAGCTTAGGTTATGGCGGGGGCACAGATACGCAGTATTTT.

The CDR3 here is CASSLLGLADLYNEQFF. The CDR3 nucleotides read TGTGCCAGCAGCCTTCTAGGACTAGCGGACCTTTACAATGAGCAGTTCTTC. The genes are TRBV14 and TRBJ2-1, with TRBD2 matching over 10 bases. J gave up 4 bases and V 4 bases, and 10 bases lay outside the gene matches. Germline V gene data show CDR1 as SGHDN and CDR2 as FVKESK. This CDR3 spans 17 amino acids.

CDR3 sequence reads: CASNRDRGPDTEAFF. CDR3 DNA sequence: TGTGCCAGCAACCGGGACAGGGGGCCGGACACTGAAGCTTTCTTT. The V and J genes are TRBV7-9 and TRBJ1-1; TRBD1 matches at 12 bases. The CDR3 sequence is 15 residues long. Trimming took 7 bases from V and 3 from J; bases not matched to a gene: 6. Germline CDR1 SEHNR, CDR2 FQNEAQ (reference sequence).

This clone has only one observation. The chain has TRBV6-5 and TRBJ2-1; D gene uncertain. The V gene's germline CDR1 is MNHEY and CDR2 SVGAGI. V shed 5 bases and J shed 8 bases, with 13 bases lying between them. This CDR3 is 13 amino acids long. CDR3 residues: CASSRSASDEQFF. The CDR3 DNA reads as TGTGCCAGCAGTAGAAGCGCTTCCGATGAGCAGTTCTTC.

The chain carries TRBV7-2 and TRBJ1-1, with 10 positions matching TRBD1. Trimming took 5 bases from V and 1 from J; bases not matched to a gene: 4. The V gene's germline CDR1 is SGHTA and CDR2 FQGNSA. The CDR3 spans 15 residues. CDR3: CASSLRTGGNTEAFF. The CDR3 region has the DNA TGTGCCAGCAGCCTCCGGACAGGGGGGAACACTGAAGCTTTCTTT. Looking up the rest from reference TRBV7-2 and TRBJ1-1 gives the full variable domain: GAGVSQSPSNKVTEKGKDVELRCDPISGHTALYWYRQSLGQGLEFLIYFQGNSAPDKSGLPSDRFSAERTGGSVSTLTIQRTQQEDSAVYLCASSLRTGGNTEAFFGQGTRLTVV.

The gene calls are TRBV6-5 and TRBJ2-5; TRBD2 agrees at 9 bases. The V gene's germline CDR1 is MNHEY and CDR2 SVGAGI. J gave up 6 bases and V 0 bases, and 5 bases lay outside the gene matches. This CDR3 spans 15 amino acids. CDR3 loop: CASSYSSGSLKTQYF. The CDR3 DNA reads as TGTGCCAGCAGTTACTCTAGCGGGAGTTTGAAGACCCAGTACTTC.

CDR3 DNA: TGTGCCAGCAGCCGCACCCGGGACGCCTCCTACGAGCAGTACTTC. Its protein product is CASSRTRDASYEQYF. The V call is TRBV6-5, the J call TRBJ2-7, with D perhaps matching TRBD1 or TRBD2 (5 bases each). The V end was cut by 6 bases, the J end by 0 bases, with 15 bases between. CDR3 length equals 15 residues. Germline CDR1 is MNHEY and CDR2 is SVGAGI.

This chain links TRBV5-1 with TRBJ2-1; D call uncertain. Germline values: CDR1 SGHRS, CDR2 YFSETQ. Trimming took off 0 bases at V and 7 bases at J, with 14 bases between the two ends. The CDR3 covers 15 residues. CDR3 region: CASSLARLPRNEQFF. The CDR3 DNA reads TGCGCCAGCAGCTTGGCCCGGTTGCCCAGGAATGAGCAGTTCTTC.

This clone is a singleton in its sample. This rearrangement joins TRBV28 to TRBJ1-4; D is undetermined. This CDR3 has 14 amino acids. Trimming cost V 7 bases and J 8 bases, with 17 bases left between them. Germline loops: CDR1 MDHEN, CDR2 SYDVKM. CDR3 nucleotides: TGTGCCAGCACCGATGGAAGGGTTCAGGAAAAACTGTTTTTT. Protein product: CASTDGRVQEKLFF.

The chain recombines TRBV6-1 with TRBJ2-1; D is undetermined. Germline lookup yields CDR1 MNHNS and CDR2 SASEGT. V lost 2 bases and J 8 bases, leaving 13 bases between the germline ends. The CDR3 runs 14 residues. The CDR3 DNA sequence: TGTGCCAGCAGTGAACCCCCCGGCGGAGATGAGCAGTTCTTC. Translation gives CASSEPPGGDEQFF.